This T cell receptor beta chain was sequenced during a study of beta chain features in type 1 diabetes. Looking at the study overall: Researchers looked at roughly 110 million sorted cells across all samples.

Study-wide findings and caveats: In every one of the four CD4+ subsets, TCRB CDR3s were moderately but significantly shorter in Type 1 diabetes patients.

This clone was detected a few times. The antigen is unknown. Every isolated RNA sample was fully reverse transcribed, so sequencing captured expressed TCRB transcripts. Clones were sequenced by immunoSEQ multiplex PCR, and TCRdb holds only the in-frame ones, with some missing. The repertoire includes more than 120,000 clones, around 13% of them detected once, and approximately 1.3% sits in the top ten. The CDR3 runs 16 residues. Germline V gene sequence: CDR1 SGHDN, CDR2 FVKESK. Between the trimmed V and J ends, which lost 6 bases and 4 bases, there was a span of 21 bases. The sequenced sample was central memory CD4+ T cells from blood. V gene TRBV14 combines with J gene TRBJ1-1; perhaps TRBD1 as D (5 bases). The TCR comes from a man aged 18 to 35 with type 1 diabetes. CDR3: CASRRNSGSSGTEAFF. The CDR3 DNA reads TGTGCCAGCAGGAGGAACTCAGGGTCTAGTGGCACTGAAGCTTTCTTT.